Sequencing of this T cell receptor beta chain was carried out in a study of T cells in Graves' hyperthyroidism and ophthalmopathy. There are many counts of this clonotype. TCR beta CDR3 region amplification was performed from RNA transcripts. In the first-round RT-PCR of the TCR CDR3, the HTBI primer set was used. TCRdb analysed the multiplex PCR reads with MiXCR anew, one entry per CDR3 protein. Of fewer than 750,000 distinct CDR3 sequences detected, roughly 46% appear once; the ten largest clones hold about 8%. The sequenced sample consisted of peripheral blood or thyroid tissue (not recorded which). The sequence was collected from a woman younger than 35 with Graves' hyperthyroidism.

The CDR3 protein is CSARLRDYEQYF. The CDR3 DNA sequence: TGCAGTGCTAGACTTCGGGACTACGAGCAGTACTTC. The chain couples TRBV20-1 to TRBJ2-7; D is possibly TRBD2 (5 bases). The CDR3 loop spans 12 amino acids. Germline CDR1 DFQATT, CDR2 SNEGSKA (reference sequence). V was clipped by 2 bases and J by 3 bases, with 8 bases between them.